Detailed here is one TCR beta chain. Its antigen is as yet unknown. These data are taken from a study of T cell responses to AZD1222 COVID-19 vaccine. The wider study: Second doses at about 4 or about 12 weeks were pooled.

Study outcomes and limitations: Clonal diversity may have been underestimated, and the donors were mostly white British, with more females than males. Spike as a whole was targeted by vaccine-associated CD4 TCRs, dominant at 160-218 and 743-854.

The method was immunoSEQ multiplex PCR; TCRdb's version includes in-frame clones alone and lacks a portion of them. The sample carries 100,000 to 150,000 clones, around 94% recorded once. The source is an adult in good health. The sample in question was peripheral blood, obtained on day 0 of AZD1222 vaccination.

This chain's CDR3 is CASSITSGPYEQYF. DNA of the CDR3: TGTGCCAGCAGTATCACTAGCGGCCCCTACGAGCAGTACTTC. The chain has TRBV28 and TRBJ2-7; TRBD2 aligns across 8 bases. The V gene's germline CDR1 is MDHEN and CDR2 SYDVKM. With 5 bases clipped from V and 2 bases from J, the junction kept 5 bases outside the gene matches. This CDR3 spans 14 amino acids. Full variable domain (missing parts from reference TRBV28 and TRBJ2-7): DVKVTQSSRYLVKRTGEKVFLECVQDMDHENMFWYRQDPGLGLRLIYFSYDVKMKEKGDIPEGYSVSREKKERFSLILESASTNQTSMYLCASSITSGPYEQYFGPGTRLTVT.